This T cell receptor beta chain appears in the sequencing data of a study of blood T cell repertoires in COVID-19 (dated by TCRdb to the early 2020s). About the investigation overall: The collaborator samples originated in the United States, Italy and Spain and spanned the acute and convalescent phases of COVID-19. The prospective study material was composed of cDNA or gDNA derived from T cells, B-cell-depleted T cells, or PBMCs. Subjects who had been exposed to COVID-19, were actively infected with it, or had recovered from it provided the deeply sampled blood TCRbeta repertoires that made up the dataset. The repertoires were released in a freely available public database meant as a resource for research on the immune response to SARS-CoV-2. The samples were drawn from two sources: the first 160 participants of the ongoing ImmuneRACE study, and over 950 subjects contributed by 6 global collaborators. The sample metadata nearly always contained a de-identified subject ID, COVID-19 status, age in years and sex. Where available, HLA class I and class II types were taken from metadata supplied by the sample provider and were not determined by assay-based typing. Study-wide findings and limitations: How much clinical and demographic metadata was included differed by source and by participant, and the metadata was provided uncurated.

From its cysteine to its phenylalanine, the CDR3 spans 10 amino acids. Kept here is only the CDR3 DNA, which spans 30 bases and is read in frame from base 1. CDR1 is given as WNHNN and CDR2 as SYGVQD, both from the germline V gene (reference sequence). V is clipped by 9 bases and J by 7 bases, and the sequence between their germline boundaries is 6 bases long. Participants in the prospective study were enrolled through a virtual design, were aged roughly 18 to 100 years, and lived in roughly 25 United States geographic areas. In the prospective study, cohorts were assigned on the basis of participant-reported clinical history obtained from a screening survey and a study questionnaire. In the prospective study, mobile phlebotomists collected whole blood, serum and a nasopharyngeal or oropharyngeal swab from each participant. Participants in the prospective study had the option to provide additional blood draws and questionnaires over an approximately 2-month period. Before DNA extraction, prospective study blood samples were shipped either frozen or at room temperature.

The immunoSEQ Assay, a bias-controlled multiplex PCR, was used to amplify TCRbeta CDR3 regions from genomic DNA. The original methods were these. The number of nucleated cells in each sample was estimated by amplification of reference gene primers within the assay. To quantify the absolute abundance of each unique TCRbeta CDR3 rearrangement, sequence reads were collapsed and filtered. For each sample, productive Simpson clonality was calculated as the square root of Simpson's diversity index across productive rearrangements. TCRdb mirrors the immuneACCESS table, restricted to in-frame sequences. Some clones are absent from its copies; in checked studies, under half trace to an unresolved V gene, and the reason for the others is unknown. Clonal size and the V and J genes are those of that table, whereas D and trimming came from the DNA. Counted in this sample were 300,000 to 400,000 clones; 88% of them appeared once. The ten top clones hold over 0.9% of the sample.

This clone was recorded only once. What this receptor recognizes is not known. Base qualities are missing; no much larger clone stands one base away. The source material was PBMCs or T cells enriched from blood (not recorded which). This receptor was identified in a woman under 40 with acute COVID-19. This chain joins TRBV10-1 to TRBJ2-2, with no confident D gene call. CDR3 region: CASPRGELFF. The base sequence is TGCGCCAGTCCGCGCGGGGAGCTGTTTTTT.